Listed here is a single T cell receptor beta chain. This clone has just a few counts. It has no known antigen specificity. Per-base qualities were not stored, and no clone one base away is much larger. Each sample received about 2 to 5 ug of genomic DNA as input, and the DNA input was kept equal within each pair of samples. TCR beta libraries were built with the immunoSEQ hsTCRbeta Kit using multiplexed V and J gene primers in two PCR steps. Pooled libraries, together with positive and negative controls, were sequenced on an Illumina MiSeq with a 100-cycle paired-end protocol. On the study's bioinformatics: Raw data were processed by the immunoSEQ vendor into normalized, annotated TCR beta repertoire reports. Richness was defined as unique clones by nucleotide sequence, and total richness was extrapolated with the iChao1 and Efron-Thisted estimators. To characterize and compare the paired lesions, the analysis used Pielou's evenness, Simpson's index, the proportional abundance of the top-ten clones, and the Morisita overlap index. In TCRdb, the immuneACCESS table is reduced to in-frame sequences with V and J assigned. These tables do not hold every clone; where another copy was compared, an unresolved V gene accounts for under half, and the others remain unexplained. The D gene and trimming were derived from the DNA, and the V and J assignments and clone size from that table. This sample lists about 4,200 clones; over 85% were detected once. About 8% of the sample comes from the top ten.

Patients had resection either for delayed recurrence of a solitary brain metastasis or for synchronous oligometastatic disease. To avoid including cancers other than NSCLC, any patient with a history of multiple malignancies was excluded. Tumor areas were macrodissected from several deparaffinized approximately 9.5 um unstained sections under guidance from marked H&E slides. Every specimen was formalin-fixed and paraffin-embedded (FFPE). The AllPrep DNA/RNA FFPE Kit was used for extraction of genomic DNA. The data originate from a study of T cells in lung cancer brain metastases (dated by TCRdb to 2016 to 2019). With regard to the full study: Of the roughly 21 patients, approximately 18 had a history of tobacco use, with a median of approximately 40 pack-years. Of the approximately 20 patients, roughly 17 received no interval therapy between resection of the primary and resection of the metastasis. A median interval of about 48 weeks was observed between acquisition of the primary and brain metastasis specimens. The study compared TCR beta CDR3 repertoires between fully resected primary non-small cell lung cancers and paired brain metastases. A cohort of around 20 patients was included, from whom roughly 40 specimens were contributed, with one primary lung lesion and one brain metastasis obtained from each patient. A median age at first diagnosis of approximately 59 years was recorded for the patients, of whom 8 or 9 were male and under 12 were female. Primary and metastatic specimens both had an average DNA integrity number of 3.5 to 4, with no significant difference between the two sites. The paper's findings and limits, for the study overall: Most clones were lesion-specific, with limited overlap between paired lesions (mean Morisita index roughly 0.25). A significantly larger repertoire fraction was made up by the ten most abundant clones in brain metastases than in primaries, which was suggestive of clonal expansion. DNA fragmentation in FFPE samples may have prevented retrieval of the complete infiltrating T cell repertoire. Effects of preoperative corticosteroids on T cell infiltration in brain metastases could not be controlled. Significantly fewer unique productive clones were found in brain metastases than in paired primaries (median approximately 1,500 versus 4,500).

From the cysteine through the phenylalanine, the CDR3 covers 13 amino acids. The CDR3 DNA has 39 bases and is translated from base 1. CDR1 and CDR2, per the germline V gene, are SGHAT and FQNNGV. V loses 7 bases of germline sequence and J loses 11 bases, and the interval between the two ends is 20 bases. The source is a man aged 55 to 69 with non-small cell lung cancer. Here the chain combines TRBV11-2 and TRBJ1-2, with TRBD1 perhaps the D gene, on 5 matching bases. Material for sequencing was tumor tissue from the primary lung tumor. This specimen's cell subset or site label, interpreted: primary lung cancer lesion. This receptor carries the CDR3 CASNPGTRGGYTF. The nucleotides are TGTGCCAGCAACCCCGGGACCCGCGGTGGTTACACCTTC. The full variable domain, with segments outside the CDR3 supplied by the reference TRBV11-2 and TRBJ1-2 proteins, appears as EAGVAQSPRYKIIEKRQSVAFWCNPISGHATLYWYQQILGQGPKLLIQFQNNGVVDDSQLPKDRFSAERLKGVDSTLKIQPAKLEDSAVYLCASNPGTRGGYTFGSGTRLTVV.